What follows describes a single T cell receptor (beta chain). V lost 0 bases and J lost 8, with 13 bases in between. The germline V gene encodes CDR1 SGHTA and CDR2 FQGNSA. This CDR3 is 14 amino acids long. These data come from a study of shared clonotypes between healthy human individuals. TCRdb keeps only in-frame clones here, not all; method: immunoSEQ multiplex PCR. The data show roughly 450,000 clones, with 79% seen just once and about an eighth held by the top ten. This receptor was identified in a woman between 40 and 55 years old in good health. Some clones in this sample may be carry-over from other donors' samples. The genes are TRBV7-2 and TRBJ1-2; tentatively, D is TRBD1 (5 bases). The sample consisted of PBMCs. CDR3 nucleotides: TGTGCCAGCAGCTTAGCGGGGCGGGTGGCGGGCTACACCTTC. Translating it yields CASSLAGRVAGYTF.